What follows describes a single T cell receptor (beta chain). Its target is not known. The sample is drawn from a study of cytomegalovirus exposure and HLA in healthy donors. Regarding the study as a whole: A later analysis found first-cohort TCR clusters tended to co-occur in the 100 to 150 validation repertoires. The majority of TCR sequences were rare, yet some public TCRs appeared in many donors. As was reported, the classifier diagnosed cytomegalovirus status with high specificity and sensitivity.

The CDR3 has 15 amino acids. From germline, CDR1 is SGHRS and CDR2 YFSETQ. Trimming took 3 bases from V and 0 from J, leaving 9 bases between them. Measured with immunoSEQ multiplex PCR; TCRdb has only the in-frame clones, and not every one. The repertoire has 300,000 to 400,000 clones, 70% to 90% of them found once; the top ten carry roughly 0.75%. The sequenced material came from PBMCs. The rearrangement links TRBV5-1 to TRBJ2-2; the D gene is possibly TRBD2 (5 bases). The source of this sequence is a woman in her late teens or twenties in good health and CMV-seronegative. This CDR3 is CASSYSGANTGELFF. CDR3 sequence (DNA): TGCGCCAGCAGCTATTCCGGGGCGAACACCGGGGAGCTGTTTTTT. The whole variable domain, filled in from reference TRBV5-1 and TRBJ2-2, reads KAGVTQTPRYLIKTRGQQVTLSCSPISGHRSVSWYQQTPGQGLQFLFEYFSETQRNKGNFPGRFSGRQFSNSRSEMNVSTLELGDSALYLCASSYSGANTGELFFGEGSRLTVL.